Listed below are T cell receptor beta chains from one sample, sequenced in a study of T-cell memory formation after mild COVID-19. TCRdb used MiXCR to reprocess the 5' RACE reads, holding one entry per CDR3 protein. The sample carries 350,000 to 550,000 distinct CDR3 sequences, 15% to 20% recorded once. Source material: PBMCs or a T cell subset sorted from them (not recorded which). The source of these receptors is a man aged 18-30 years who had mild COVID-19 (a few samples of this study predate the infection). Cell type and time point are not known. The CDR3 runs from the conserved cysteine through the conserved F or W. D genes are given only for firm matches. Not every row has a clone size; where given, it reads once, few, many or a size class.

v_gene	j_gene	abundance	d_gene	CDR3nt	CDR3aa
TRBV7-8	TRBJ2-1	NA	NA	TGTGCCAGCAGCAAGAAGAGAGGGGTAAACAATGAGCAGTTCTTC	CASSKKRGVNNEQFF
TRBV12-5	TRBJ1-6	few	NA	TGTGCTAGTGGTTTGGAGGGGAATTCACCCCTCCACTTT	CASGLEGNSPLHF
TRBV7-8	TRBJ1-6	NA	NA	TGTGCCAGCAGCGCAGGAGGGCGCGGGGATAATTCACCCCTCCACTTT	CASSAGGRGDNSPLHF
TRBV4-1	TRBJ1-1	NA	NA	TGCGCCAGCAGCCTGCGGACGGGGAACACTGAAGTTTTCTTT	CASSLRTGNTEVFF
TRBV15	TRBJ1-5	many	NA	TGTGCCACCAGCAGAGATTGGGGAGTGGCTAGCAATCAGCCCCAGCATTTT	CATSRDWGVASNQPQHF
TRBV5-6	TRBJ1-6	few	NA	TGTGCCAGCAGCTTTTGGGGGAGCTCCTATAATTCACCCCTCCACTTT	CASSFWGSSYNSPLHF
TRBV7-8	TRBJ1-5	few	TRBD1	TGTGCCAGCAGCTTTCGGACAGGGAGCAATCAGCCCCAGCATTTT	CASSFRTGSNQPQHF
TRBV24-1	TRBJ2-3	few	NA	TGTGCCACCAGTGATTTTGAGGCAGGCGCAGATACGCAGTATTTT	CATSDFEAGADTQYF
TRBV7-9	TRBJ2-2	NA	NA	TGTGCCAGCAGCTTAGATAGGACAGCGAACACCGGGGAGCTGTTTTTT	CASSLDRTANTGELFF
TRBV5-1	TRBJ2-1	few	TRBD2	TGCGCCAGCAGCCAGGCGGGGACTAGCGGACCGAATCCCTACAATGAGCAGTTCTTC	CASSQAGTSGPNPYNEQFF
TRBV24-1	TRBJ2-3	few	NA	TGTGCCACCAGTGACCGTGGGCGTAGTAGCCTGAAGGTAACAAGCACAGATACGCAGTATTTT	CATSDRGRSSLKVTSTDTQYF
TRBV29-1	TRBJ2-5	few	TRBD1	TGCAGCGTTGCTAAGGGACAGGGTTTTTCAGAGACCCAGTACTTC	CSVAKGQGFSETQYF
TRBV11-1	TRBJ2-1	few	TRBD1	TGTGCCAGCAGCTGGACATCCGGGACAGATTACAATGAGCAGTTCTTC	CASSWTSGTDYNEQFF
TRBV6-5	TRBJ1-1	NA	NA	TGTGCCAGCAGGTACCAAGGGAACCCTGAAGCTTTCTTT	CASRYQGNPEAFF
TRBV20-1	TRBJ2-3	NA	NA	TGCAGTGCTAGAAGCAGCGGAGGGGGTGATACGCAGTATTTT	CSARSSGGGDTQYF
TRBV7-9	TRBJ1-1	NA	NA	TGTGCCAGCAGCCGCGGGACCGCGGAGGCGGACACTGAAGCTTTCTTT	CASSRGTAEADTEAFF
TRBV25-1	TRBJ1-5	few	TRBD1	TGTGCCAGCAGTCAGACAGGGGTCGGAGGTCAGCCCCAGCATTTT	CASSQTGVGGQPQHF
TRBV9	TRBJ2-2	few	TRBD1	TGTGCCAGCAGCGTGGACAGGGGAGAGCTGTTTTTT	CASSVDRGELFF
TRBV11-3	TRBJ2-3	NA	NA	TGTGCCAGCAGCTTAGATCTTGCAGATACGCAGTATTTT	CASSLDLADTQYF
TRBV7-9	TRBJ1-1	NA	TRBD1	TGTGCCAGCAGCAACTCCGACAGGGTGAACACTGAAGCTTTCTTT	CASSNSDRVNTEAFF
TRBV28	TRBJ1-1	few	NA	TGTGCCAGCAGTCGTTTGACAGGCCCGGGGACTGAAGCTTTCTTT	CASSRLTGPGTEAFF
TRBV9	TRBJ2-5	NA	NA	TGTGCCAGCAGCGTACGGGGGTCCAAAGAGACCCAGTACTTC	CASSVRGSKETQYF
TRBV11-2	TRBJ1-6	few	NA	TGTGCCAGCAGCCCGACAGATAATAATTCACCCCTCCACTTT	CASSPTDNNSPLHF
TRBV6-4	TRBJ2-3	few	TRBD2	TGTGCCAGCAGCGAAGCGACTAGCGGGGGGTTAGATACGCAGTATTTT	CASSEATSGGLDTQYF
TRBV6-6	TRBJ1-2	NA	NA	TGTGCCAGCAGCGAACAGGGTCGGGATGGCTACACCTTC	CASSEQGRDGYTF
TRBV7-3	TRBJ2-3	few	NA	TGTGCCAGCAGCTCGAATGACAGGTCAGATACGCAGTATTTT	CASSSNDRSDTQYF
TRBV7-2	TRBJ2-5	NA	NA	TGTGCCAGCAGTCGGAAGAGTGGAGAGACCCAGTACTTC	CASSRKSGETQYF
TRBV7-9	TRBJ1-2	few	TRBD1	TGTGCCAGCGGACCCCAGGGGGCTCATGGCTACACCTTC	CASGPQGAHGYTF
TRBV2	TRBJ1-3	NA	NA	TGTGCCAGCAGTGAATCGTCGTTCTCTGGAAACACCATATATTTT	CASSESSFSGNTIYF
TRBV5-1	TRBJ1-2	NA	NA	TGCGCCAGCAGCTTCCAGAGCTCTATCTACACCTTC	CASSFQSSIYTF
TRBV29-1	TRBJ1-5	NA	NA	TGCAGCGTTGAAGGAGGGGGAGGTCAGCCCCAGCATTTT	CSVEGGGGQPQHF
TRBV6-5	TRBJ1-1	many	NA	TGTGCCAGCAGTTACGTGGGGGGAAAGACTGAAGCTTTCTTT	CASSYVGGKTEAFF
TRBV9	TRBJ2-2	NA	TRBD2	TGTGCCAGCAGCGTCGTAGCGGGGGGGAGCACCGGGGAGCTGTTTTTT	CASSVVAGGSTGELFF
TRBV28	TRBJ1-1	few	NA	TGTGCCAGCAGTCGTGGACAGAACACTGAAGCTTTCTTT	CASSRGQNTEAFF
TRBV6-4	TRBJ2-3	few	TRBD2	TGTGCCAGCAGTGACTCTACACGGGGGGGGACAGATACGCAGTATTTT	CASSDSTRGGTDTQYF
TRBV20-1	TRBJ1-5	few	NA	TGCAGTGCTAGACTCCCGGGACGGCCGAAGGGTCAGCCCCAGCATTTT	CSARLPGRPKGQPQHF